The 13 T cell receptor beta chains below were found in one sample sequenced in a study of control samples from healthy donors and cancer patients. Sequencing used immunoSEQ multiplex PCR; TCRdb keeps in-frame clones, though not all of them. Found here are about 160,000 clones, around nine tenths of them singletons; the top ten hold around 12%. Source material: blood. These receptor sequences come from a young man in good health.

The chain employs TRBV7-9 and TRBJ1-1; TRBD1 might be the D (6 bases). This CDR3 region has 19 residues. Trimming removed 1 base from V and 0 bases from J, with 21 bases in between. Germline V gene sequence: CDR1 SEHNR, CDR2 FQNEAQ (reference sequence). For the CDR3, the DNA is TGTGCCAGCAGCTTAGGGATACTGATTCGCAGGGGCCTGAACACTGAAGCTTTCTTT. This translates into CASSLGILIRRGLNTEAFF.

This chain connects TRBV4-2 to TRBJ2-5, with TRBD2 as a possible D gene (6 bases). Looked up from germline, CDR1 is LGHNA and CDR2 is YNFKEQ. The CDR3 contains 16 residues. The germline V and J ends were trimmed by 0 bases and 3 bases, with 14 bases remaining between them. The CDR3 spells CASSQDGAGREETQYF. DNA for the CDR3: TGTGCCAGCAGCCAAGATGGGGCGGGGCGGGAAGAGACCCAGTACTTC.

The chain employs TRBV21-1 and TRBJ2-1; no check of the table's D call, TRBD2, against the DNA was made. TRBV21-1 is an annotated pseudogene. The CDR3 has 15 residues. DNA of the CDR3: TGTGCCAGCATTTCGGGACTAGCGGGAGTGGATGAGCAGTTCTTC. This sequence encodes CASISGLAGVDEQFF.

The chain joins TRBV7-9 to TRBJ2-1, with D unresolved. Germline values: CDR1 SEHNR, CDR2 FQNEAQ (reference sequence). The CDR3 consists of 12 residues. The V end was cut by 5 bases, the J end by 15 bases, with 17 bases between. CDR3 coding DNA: TGTGCCAGCAGCAAAGAGGCGCCTAGTTCGTTCTTC. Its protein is CASSKEAPSSFF.

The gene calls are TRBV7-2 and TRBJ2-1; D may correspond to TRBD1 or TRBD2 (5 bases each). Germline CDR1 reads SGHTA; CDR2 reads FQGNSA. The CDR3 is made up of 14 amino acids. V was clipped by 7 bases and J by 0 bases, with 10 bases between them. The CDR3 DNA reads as TGTGCCAGCACCGGGGACGGCTCCTACAATGAGCAGTTCTTC. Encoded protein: CASTGDGSYNEQFF.

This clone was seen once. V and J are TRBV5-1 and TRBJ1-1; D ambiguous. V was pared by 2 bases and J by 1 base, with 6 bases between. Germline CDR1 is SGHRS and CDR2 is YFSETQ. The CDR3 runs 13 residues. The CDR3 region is CASSFNGNTEAFF. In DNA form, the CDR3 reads TGCGCCAGCAGCTTCAATGGGAACACTGAAGCTTTCTTT.

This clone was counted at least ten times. The CDR3 loop reads CASSQVSTRPGYTF. DNA for the CDR3: TGCGCCAGCAGCCAAGTGTCAACCCGGCCGGGCTACACCTTC. The chain uses TRBV4-1 and TRBJ1-2; D unclear. The CDR3 has 14 amino acids. Germline assignment: CDR1 MGHRA and CDR2 YSYEKL. Trimming left V 1 base short and J 8 bases short, with 14 bases between.

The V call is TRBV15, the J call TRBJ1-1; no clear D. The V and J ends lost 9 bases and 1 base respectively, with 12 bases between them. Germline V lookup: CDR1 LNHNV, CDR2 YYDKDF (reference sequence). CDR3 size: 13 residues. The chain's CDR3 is CATRFGPNTEAFF. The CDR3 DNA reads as TGTGCCACACGGTTCGGGCCGAACACTGAAGCTTTCTTT.

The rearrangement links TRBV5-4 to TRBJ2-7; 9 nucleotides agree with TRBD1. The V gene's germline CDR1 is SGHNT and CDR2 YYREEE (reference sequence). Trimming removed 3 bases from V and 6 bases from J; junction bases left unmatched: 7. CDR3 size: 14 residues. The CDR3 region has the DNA TGTGCCAGCAGCTACGGGGACAGGGTATTCGAGCAGTACTTC. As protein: CASSYGDRVFEQYF.

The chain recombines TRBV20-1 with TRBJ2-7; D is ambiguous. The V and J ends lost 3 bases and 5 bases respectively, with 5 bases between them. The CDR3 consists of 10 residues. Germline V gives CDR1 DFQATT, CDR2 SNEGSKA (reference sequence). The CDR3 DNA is TGCAGTGCTAGGTCCCACGAGCAGTACTTC. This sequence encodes CSARSHEQYF.

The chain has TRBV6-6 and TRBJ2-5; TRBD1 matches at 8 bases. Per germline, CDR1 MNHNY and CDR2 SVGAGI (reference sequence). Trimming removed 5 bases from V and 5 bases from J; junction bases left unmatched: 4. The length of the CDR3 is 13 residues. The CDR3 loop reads CASSLRGQETQYF. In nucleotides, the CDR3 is TGTGCCAGCAGTCTCAGGGGGCAGGAGACCCAGTACTTC.

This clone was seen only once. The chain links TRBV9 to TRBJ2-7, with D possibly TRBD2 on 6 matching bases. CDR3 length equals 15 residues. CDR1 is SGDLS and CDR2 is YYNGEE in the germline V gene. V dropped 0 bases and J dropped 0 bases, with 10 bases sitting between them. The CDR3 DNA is TGTGCCAGCAGCGTAGGGGGTAGCGGCTCCTACGAGCAGTACTTC. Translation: CASSVGGSGSYEQYF.

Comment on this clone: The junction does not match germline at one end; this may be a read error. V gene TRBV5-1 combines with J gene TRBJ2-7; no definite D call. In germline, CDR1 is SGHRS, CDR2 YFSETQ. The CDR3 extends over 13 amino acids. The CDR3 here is CASRLGSEWEQYF. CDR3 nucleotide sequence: TGCGCCAGCAGGTTGGGATCAGAGTGGGAGCAGTACTTC.